A selection of T cell receptor beta chains follows, all from one sample in a study of cytomegalovirus exposure and HLA in healthy donors. Libraries were prepared by immunoSEQ multiplex PCR; TCRdb keeps only in-frame clonotypes and omits some of them. The table includes around 98,000 clones, roughly 85% detected once. Source material: PBMCs. These receptors were collected from a woman between 25 and 40 years old in good health and CMV-seronegative. CDR3s include the opening cysteine and the closing phenylalanine or tryptophan. Fields, in order: clone size, J gene, D gene, V gene, CDR3 DNA, CDR3 protein. A D gene is named only where the DNA matches it firmly. Part of the rows lack a size; the others show once, few, many or a class for expanded clones.

- TRBJ2-7 - TRBV6-5 TGTGCCAGCAGCCGTGGGGCAGGGGCCTCCTACGAGCAGTACTTC CASSRGAGASYEQYF
- TRBJ1-3 - TRBV7-9 TGTGCCAGCAGCTTAAACGATCGGCAGCGGTCGAATTTT CASSLNDRQRSNF
- TRBJ1-2 - TRBV4-3 TGCGCCAGCAGCCGGTGGGAGGGGTTCTATGGCTACACCTTC CASSRWEGFYGYTF
- TRBJ2-7 TRBD1 TRBV29-1 TGCAGCGTTGGAGGGACAGGGGCCTACGAGCAGTACTTC CSVGGTGAYEQYF
- TRBJ1-5 - TRBV27 TGTGCCAGCAGTTCCCCGATTTCAGGGCGCAATCAGCCCCAGCATTTT CASSSPISGRNQPQHF
- TRBJ2-1 - TRBV18 TGTGCCAGCTCACCGGCCCAGGGTCCCTCCAATGAGCAGTTCTTC CASSPAQGPSNEQFF
- TRBJ1-3 - TRBV19 TGTGCCAGTAGCCGGGGTCAAGGAGGAAACACCATATATTTT CASSRGQGGNTIYF
- TRBJ2-7 - TRBV4-3 TGCGCCAGCAGCCAAGATGTCCCAGCGCATTCGATCTACGAGCAGTACTTC CASSQDVPAHSIYEQYF
few TRBJ2-7 - TRBV12-1 TGTGCCAGCAGCGGCCAACAGGGCCACGAGCAGTACTTC CASSGQQGHEQYF
few TRBJ2-3 TRBD2 TRBV7-2 TGTGCCAGCAGCTTCCTAGCGGGAGGGGCAGATACGCAGTATTTT CASSFLAGGADTQYF
- TRBJ2-1 TRBD1 TRBV6-1 TGTGCCAGCAGCTGGACAGGTTACAATGAGCAGTTCTTC CASSWTGYNEQFF
- TRBJ2-5 TRBD1 TRBV11-3 TGTGCCAGCAGCTTAGACGCCGACAGGGGGACCCAGTACTTC CASSLDADRGTQYF
few TRBJ1-4 TRBD1 TRBV5-1 TGCGCCAGCAGCTCCGACCGGGACAGGGTCAGCGAAAAACTGTTTTTT CASSSDRDRVSEKLFF
- TRBJ2-2 TRBD2 TRBV7-8 TGTGCCAGCAGCTTGGGACTAGCGGGAGTTAGGGAGCTGTTTTTT CASSLGLAGVRELFF
- TRBJ1-1 - TRBV5-1 TGCGCCAGCAGCTTTTTACCCCCAGCGGGGGGGGGCACTGAAGCTTTCTTT CASSFLPPAGGGTEAFF
- TRBJ1-2 TRBD1 TRBV7-2 TGTGCCAGCAGCTTACTTAGTAGGGGGCCCGTCTATGGCTACACCTTC CASSLLSRGPVYGYTF
- TRBJ1-2 TRBD1 TRBV5-1 TGCGCCAGCAGCTTGGGACAGGGGGCTTTCGACTACACCTTC CASSLGQGAFDYTF